Following are 18 T cell receptor beta chains from one sample sequenced in a study of regulatory T cells in long-lasting Graves disease. Building the TCR beta libraries relied on iRepertoire HTBI primers, and CDR3 regions underwent Arm-PCR. TCRdb fed the multiplex PCR reads into MiXCR, producing one record per CDR3 protein. Among 200,000 to 300,000 distinct CDR3 sequences listed, around 20% were seen once. Indicated time point: newly diagnosed GD, antithyroid drugs for less than 3 months. Following extraction of RNA from PBMCs, that RNA was used to make the TCR library. The sequencing here drew on peripheral blood mononuclear cells (PBMCs), taken at new diagnosis, from a patient treated with antithyroid drugs. The receptors come from a female donor with Graves disease.

In this sample, this clonotype turned up many times. This chain joins TRBV6-1 and TRBJ2-1; 11 nucleotides line up with TRBD2. Trimming cost V 7 bases and J 7 bases; bases outside gene matches: 6. The V gene's germline CDR1 is MNHNS and CDR2 SASEGT. The CDR3 contains 14 residues. CDR3 loop: CASTVTSGTNEQFF. The CDR3 DNA follows: TGTGCCAGCACCGTGACTAGCGGGACGAATGAGCAGTTCTTC.

In this sample, this clonotype turned up many times. V and J are TRBV7-2 and TRBJ2-2; no definite D call. CDR1 is SGHTA and CDR2 is FQGNSA in the germline V gene. Trimming pared 5 bases from V and 4 bases from J, leaving 17 bases between. The CDR3 is 16 amino acids. As DNA, the CDR3 is TGTGCCAGCAGCCCGGAGTCGCTGTGGAGCACCGGGGAGCTGTTTTTT. It encodes CASSPESLWSTGELFF.

This clonotype was seen ten or more times. DNA of the CDR3: TGTGCCAGCACCTGGACAGGACCGAACACTGAAGCTTTCTTT. Translated, it gives CASTWTGPNTEAFF. V is TRBV12-3 or TRBV12-4 and J is TRBJ1-1; the match to TRBD1 covers 7 bases. The CDR3 has 14 residues. J was trimmed by 1 base and V by 7 bases; bases with no gene match: 6.

In this sample, this clonotype turned up many times. V usage is TRBV2 and J usage is TRBJ2-7; possibly TRBD2 for D (6 bases). The germline V gene has CDR1 SNHLY and CDR2 FYNNEI. The length of the CDR3 is 13 residues. V was pared by 1 base and J by 7 bases, with 11 bases between. Here the CDR3 DNA reads TGTGCCAGCAGTGAAGTAACGGCGGGAGAGCAGTACTTC. It translates to CASSEVTAGEQYF.

This chain uses TRBV19 with TRBJ2-7; D ambiguous. CDR1 and CDR2 from the germline V gene are LNHDA and SQIVND (reference sequence). The CDR3 is 14 amino acids. The V end was cut by 2 bases, the J end by 0 bases, with 8 bases between. CDR3 loop: CASSIRPNSYEQYF. In nucleotides, the CDR3 is TGTGCCAGTAGTATAAGGCCCAACTCCTACGAGCAGTACTTC. Combining the CDR3 with reference TRBV19 and TRBJ2-7 gives the whole variable domain DGGITQSPKYLFRKEGQNVTLSCEQNLNHDAMYWYRQDPGQGLRLIYYSQIVNDFQKGDIAEGYSVSREKKESFPLTVTSAQKNPTAFYLCASSIRPNSYEQYFGPGTRLTVT.

This clonotype was seen once. One base away lies a much larger clone, so this may be a sequencing read error. The J gene is TRBJ2-7, the V gene TRBV20-1; D remains ambiguous. The V gene lost 0 bases and the J gene lost 6 bases, with 9 bases spanning the gap. This CDR3 spans 12 amino acids. Germline V lookup: CDR1 DFQATT, CDR2 SNEGSKA (reference sequence). CDR3 DNA sequence: TGCAGTGCTAGAGACTTTGCCGGCGAGCAGTACTTC. It yields the protein CSARDFAGEQYF.

Note on this clonotype: A far larger clone lies a single base away; this is likely a read error. The V gene is TRBV7-3, the J gene TRBJ2-7; D may be TRBD1 (7 bases). Trimming took 5 bases from V and 3 from J, leaving 14 bases between them. The germline gives CDR1 SGHTA, CDR2 FQGTGA. This CDR3 comprises 14 residues. In DNA form, the CDR3 reads TGTGCCAGCAGCGCCCGACAGGGAGGCTACGAGCAGTACTTC. It is translated as CASSARQGGYEQYF.

There are many counts of this clonotype. This chain links TRBV7-2 with TRBJ2-5; 8 bases are shared with TRBD2. V lost 0 bases to trimming and J lost 1 base; unmatched junction nucleotides: 10. This CDR3 is built from 18 residues. Per germline, CDR1 SGHTA and CDR2 FQGNSA. The CDR3 DNA reads as TGTGCCAGCAGCTTAGCAGTTTCGCTAGCGGGCATCCAAGAGACCCAGTACTTC. Translated, it gives CASSLAVSLAGIQETQYF.

In its sample, this clonotype was seen many times. The CDR3, as DNA: TGTGCCAGCAGTGGGACAGACTCTGGAAACACCATATATTTT. Encoded protein: CASSGTDSGNTIYF. This chain connects TRBV6-2 or TRBV6-3 to TRBJ1-3; TRBD1 matches 7 bases. Germline lookup yields CDR1 MNHEY and CDR2 SVGEGT. The V segment lost 5 bases and the J segment 0 bases; nucleotides outside the gene matches: 1. The CDR3 is 14 amino acids.

In its sample, this clonotype was seen many times. V usage is TRBV20-1 and J usage is TRBJ1-1, with 9 positions matching TRBD1. The V gene's germline CDR1 is DFQATT and CDR2 SNEGSKA (reference sequence). The CDR3 is 16 residues long. The J segment lost 1 base and the V segment lost 7 bases, leaving 13 bases of the junction unmatched. CDR3 sequence: CSVLDAGTGRNTEAFF. The CDR3 nucleotides are TGCAGTGTCCTCGACGCCGGGACAGGGAGGAACACTGAAGCTTTCTTT.

This clonotype was counted at least ten times. CDR3 region: CASSPGPRGYGYTF. DNA of the CDR3: TGTGCCAGCAGCCCCGGCCCTCGGGGTTATGGCTACACCTTC. V gene TRBV11-1 combines with J gene TRBJ1-2; no firm D call. CDR1 and CDR2 from the germline V gene are SGHAT and FQDESV (reference sequence). Trimming shortened V by 5 bases and J by 5 bases, and 15 bases separated the two germline ends. This CDR3 spans 14 amino acids.

This sequence joins TRBV9 and TRBJ2-1; 7 nucleotides align to TRBD1. Germline CDR1 and CDR2: SGDLS and YYNGEE. The V segment lost 4 bases and the J segment 2 bases; nucleotides outside the gene matches: 6. The CDR3 consists of 15 residues. The CDR3 region has the DNA TGTGCCAGCAGCCCCGACAGGGAAGCCTACAATGAGCAGTTCTTC. Protein product: CASSPDREAYNEQFF.

This clonotype showed up many times. In nucleotides, the CDR3 is TGTGCCAGCTCACCGCGCCTAGCGGGCTACAATGAGCAGTTCTTC. This gives the protein CASSPRLAGYNEQFF. The gene calls are TRBV18 and TRBJ2-1, with 8 positions matching TRBD2. CDR1 and CDR2 from the germline V gene are KGHSH and LQKENI. Germline trimming cut 3 bases from V and 3 bases from J; bases unmatched to any gene: 4. CDR3 size: 15 residues.

This clonotype was seen ten or more times. The V gene is TRBV7-9, the J gene TRBJ1-1, with D unclear. CDR3 size: 13 residues. In germline, CDR1 is SEHNR, CDR2 FQNEAQ (reference sequence). Trimming took 4 bases from V and 4 from J, leaving 10 bases between them. Written as DNA, the CDR3 is TGTGCCAGCAGCTCGCGAGATGTCACTGAAGCTTTCTTT. Protein: CASSSRDVTEAFF.

This clonotype occurred many times. The rearrangement uses TRBV7-9 and TRBJ2-5; maybe TRBD1 (6 bases). This CDR3 has 14 residues. The germline CDR1 and CDR2 sequences are SEHNR and FQNEAQ (reference sequence). V lost 3 bases to trimming and J lost 5 bases, with 13 bases between them. Here the CDR3 DNA reads TGTGCCAGCAGCTTTTTTACAGGGAAGGAGACCCAGTACTTC. As protein: CASSFFTGKETQYF.

At least ten counts were recorded for this clonotype. The V call is TRBV3-1, the J call TRBJ1-1; D is unresolved. The CDR3 length is 13 residues. V shed 4 bases and J shed 7 bases, with 13 bases lying between them. Germline V lookup: CDR1 LGHDT, CDR2 YNNKEL (reference sequence). CDR3 DNA: TGTGCCAGCAGCCCCCTAGGGTCCGGTGAAGCTTTCTTT. Translated: CASSPLGSGEAFF.

The V gene is TRBV3-1, the J gene TRBJ1-3, with 7 bases fitting TRBD1. The V gene end was trimmed by 0 bases and the J gene end by 3 bases; junction bases not matched to a gene: 5. There are 16 residues in the CDR3. Germline V gene sequence: CDR1 LGHDT, CDR2 YNNKEL (reference sequence). For the CDR3, the DNA is TGTGCCAGCAGCCAAGAAGACAGGGTCCGTGGAAACACCATATATTTT. Its translation is CASSQEDRVRGNTIYF.

This clonotype was detected many times. This chain joins TRBV9 and TRBJ2-2, with 8 nucleotides matching TRBD1. In germline, CDR1 is SGDLS, CDR2 YYNGEE. The CDR3 contains 14 residues. Trimming at V came to 6 bases and at J to 4 bases, leaving 5 bases not matched to a gene. The CDR3 bases are TGTGCCAGCACGAGGACAGGGATCACCGGGGAGCTGTTTTTT. Translation gives CASTRTGITGELFF. The variable domain in full, completed from reference TRBV9 and TRBJ2-2, reads DSGVTQTPKHLITATGQRVTLRCSPRSGDLSVYWYQQSLDQGLQFLIQYYNGEERAKGNILERFSAQQFPDLHSELNLSSLELGDSALYFCASTRTGITGELFFGEGSRLTVL.